The 23 T cell receptor beta chains given below trace back to one sample, sequenced in a study of T cells after yellow fever vaccination. MiXCR was run by TCRdb on the 5' RACE reads, yielding one entry per CDR3 protein. Of about 210,000 distinct CDR3 sequences listed, 6.7% are singletons. The sequencing used CD4+ T cells sorted from PBMCs, collected on the day of the yellow fever booster vaccination. Source of these receptors: a young man who received the YFV17D yellow fever vaccine.

This clonotype was recorded at least ten times. The genes are TRBV12-3 or TRBV12-4 and TRBJ2-5, with a weak D call TRBD2 (5 bases). This CDR3 is 10 amino acids long. Deletions cut 8 bases from V and 10 bases from J, with 11 bases between. Here the CDR3 reads CASARGYQYF. The CDR3 nucleotides read TGTGCCAGCGCCCGGGGTTACCAGTACTTC.

This clonotype came up many times. The chain uses TRBV7-2 and TRBJ2-7; 11 nucleotides agree with TRBD2. Germline values: CDR1 SGHTA, CDR2 FQGNSA. The CDR3 consists of 15 residues. V trimming: 4 bases; J trimming: 4 bases; junction bases outside the gene matches: 6. The CDR3 DNA is TGTGCCAGCAGCTCCTCCGGGACTAGCGGATACGAGCAGTACTTC. It yields the protein CASSSSGTSGYEQYF.

This chain uses TRBV9 with TRBJ2-2; no clear D gene. CDR1 is SGDLS, CDR2 YYNGEE, per germline. CDR3 length equals 14 residues. V was pared by 3 bases and J by 0 bases, with 6 bases between. The CDR3 DNA is TGTGCCAGCAGCGACAGCCCGAACACCGGGGAGCTGTTTTTT. The encoded protein is CASSDSPNTGELFF. Combining the CDR3 with reference TRBV9 and TRBJ2-2 gives the whole variable domain DSGVTQTPKHLITATGQRVTLRCSPRSGDLSVYWYQQSLDQGLQFLIQYYNGEERAKGNILERFSAQQFPDLHSELNLSSLELGDSALYFCASSDSPNTGELFFGEGSRLTVL.

This clonotype occurred a few times. This chain joins TRBV5-1 and TRBJ1-1; D possibly corresponds to TRBD1 (5 bases). This CDR3 has 13 amino acids. The V end lost 4 bases, the J end lost 2 bases, and 9 bases lay between the germline ends. Looked up from germline, CDR1 is SGHRS and CDR2 is YFSETQ. CDR3 residues: CASSGAYNTEAFF. DNA of the CDR3: TGCGCCAGCAGCGGGGCATACAACACTGAAGCTTTCTTT.

V gene TRBV18 combines with J gene TRBJ2-5; TRBD1 might be the D (6 bases). CDR1 KGHSH and CDR2 LQKENI come from the germline V gene. V dropped 3 bases and J dropped 1 base, with 9 bases sitting between them. This CDR3 comprises 14 residues. DNA of the CDR3: TGTGCCAGCTCACCGACAGGTTTCCAAGAGACCCAGTACTTC. Its protein product is CASSPTGFQETQYF.

This clonotype was picked up a small number of times. The rearrangement joins TRBV24-1 to TRBJ1-2; 9 positions match TRBD1. The V and J ends lost 2 bases and 2 bases, in that order; junction bases with no gene match: 5. This CDR3 has 16 amino acids. CDR1 is KGHDR, CDR2 SFDVKD, per germline. The DNA for the CDR3 is TGTGCCACCAGTGATTCGGGACAGGGAAGAAACTATGGCTACACCTTC. Translation gives CATSDSGQGRNYGYTF.

This clonotype has only a few counts. The gene calls are TRBV5-1 and TRBJ1-4, with unresolved D. V was clipped by 0 bases and J by 4 bases, with 10 bases between them. This CDR3 region has 15 residues. The germline gives CDR1 SGHRS, CDR2 YFSETQ. CDR3 amino acids: CASSLGTASNEKLFF. CDR3 sequence (DNA): TGCGCCAGCAGCTTGGGAACCGCGAGTAATGAAAAACTGTTTTTT.

This sequence joins TRBV4-1 and TRBJ2-1, with 9 bases matching TRBD2. The trim removed 0 bases at V and 4 bases at J, leaving 7 bases unmatched. There are 17 residues in the CDR3. Germline lookup yields CDR1 MGHRA and CDR2 YSYEKL. The CDR3 region is CASSQDVAAGGYNEQFF. For the CDR3, the DNA is TGCGCCAGCAGCCAAGATGTAGCAGCGGGAGGTTACAATGAGCAGTTCTTC.

The J gene is TRBJ2-2, the V gene TRBV4-3; D remains ambiguous. CDR3 size: 15 residues. The V and J ends lost 0 bases and 9 bases respectively, with 14 bases between them. Germline V CDR1 and CDR2: LGHNA, YSLEER. CDR3 DNA: TGCGCCAGCAGCCAAGATGGAGTCGGGCACCGGGAGCTGTTTTTT. Protein sequence: CASSQDGVGHRELFF.

The rearrangement joins TRBV2 to TRBJ1-3; 7 bases align to TRBD1. CDR1 and CDR2 (germline): SNHLY, FYNNEI. The CDR3 runs to 15 residues. V shed 3 bases, J shed 3 bases, and the junction held 5 bases outside the gene matches. The CDR3 is CASSDYRGLGNTIYF. CDR3 nucleotide sequence: TGTGCCAGCAGTGACTACAGGGGCCTTGGAAACACCATATATTTT. Based on the CDR3 plus reference TRBV2 and TRBJ1-3, the full variable domain is EPEVTQTPSHQVTQMGQEVILRCVPISNHLYFYWYRQILGQKVEFLVSFYNNEISEKSEIFDDQFSVERPDGSNFTLKIRSTKLEDSAMYFCASSDYRGLGNTIYFGEGSWLTVV.

The chain is built from TRBV6-5 and TRBJ1-4; 9 nucleotides line up with TRBD1. The CDR3 length is 15 residues. J lost 6 bases, V lost 2 bases, and 4 bases had no gene match. Per germline, CDR1 MNHEY and CDR2 SVGAGI. In DNA, the CDR3 is TGTGCCAGCAGTTACCGTGACAGGGGGGATGAAAAACTGTTTTTT. Translated: CASSYRDRGDEKLFF.

The chain recombines TRBV18 with TRBJ2-7; D unresolved. In germline, CDR1 is KGHSH, CDR2 LQKENI. Trimming cost V 8 bases and J 5 bases, with 16 bases left between them. The CDR3 sequence is 13 residues long. CDR3: CASEDSYEDEQYF. The CDR3 nucleotides are TGTGCCAGCGAAGACTCCTATGAGGACGAGCAGTACTTC.

This clonotype was counted between two and nine times. The chain is built from TRBV5-1 and TRBJ1-2; weak D call: TRBD1 (6 bases). This CDR3 spans 13 amino acids. V lost 2 bases to trimming and J lost 4 bases, with 9 bases between them. The germline V gene encodes CDR1 SGHRS and CDR2 YFSETQ. The DNA for the CDR3 is TGCGCCAGCAGCTTCAGGGGACCCTATGGCTACACCTTC. This translates into CASSFRGPYGYTF.

This CDR3 is CASSLNGGSTDTQYF. CDR3 nucleotide sequence: TGTGCCAGCAGTTTAAATGGCGGGAGCACAGATACGCAGTATTTT. The gene calls are TRBV27 and TRBJ2-3; D may be TRBD2 (5 bases). Germline CDR1 reads MNHEY; CDR2 reads SMNVEV (reference sequence). CDR3 size: 15 residues. V lost 2 bases and J lost 0, with 9 bases in between.

V gene TRBV7-8 combines with J gene TRBJ1-1, with D perhaps TRBD1 (6 bases). The CDR3 consists of 14 residues. V gave up 1 base and J gave up 7 bases, with 13 bases separating them. Per germline, CDR1 SGHVS and CDR2 FQNEAQ. The CDR3 here is CASSLGLGAGEAFF. The CDR3 DNA reads as TGTGCCAGCAGCTTAGGTCTGGGGGCGGGTGAAGCTTTCTTT.

Only a few counts were recorded for this clonotype. The V and J genes are TRBV12-3 or TRBV12-4 and TRBJ1-3; TRBD1 is a possible D gene (5 bases). The V and J ends lost 3 bases and 4 bases respectively, with 13 bases between them. This CDR3 is built from 15 residues. The CDR3 DNA sequence: TGTGCCAGCAGTTTTTCGGCAGGGATCGGAAACACCATATATTTT. Translating gives CASSFSAGIGNTIYF.

The table lists this clonotype with a few counts. The CDR3 region has the DNA TGCAGTGCTCCAGACAGTGAGACCCAGTACTTC. The encoded protein is CSAPDSETQYF. The rearrangement uses TRBV20-1 and TRBJ2-5; D may be TRBD1 (5 bases). The V and J ends lost 5 bases and 5 bases respectively, with 9 bases between them. This CDR3 region has 11 residues. Germline values: CDR1 DFQATT, CDR2 SNEGSKA (reference sequence).

This clonotype has a count of ten or more. This chain links TRBV12-3 or TRBV12-4 with TRBJ2-3; D uncertain. CDR3 length equals 16 residues. The V end was cut by 0 bases, the J end by 2 bases, with 12 bases between. The CDR3 reads CASSLALQLLTDTQYF. The CDR3 DNA follows: TGTGCCAGCAGTTTAGCGTTACAGCTCCTCACAGATACGCAGTATTTT.

This clonotype has more than one count but fewer than ten. V usage is TRBV7-9 and J usage is TRBJ2-5, with 11 bases that match TRBD2. The CDR3 extends over 15 amino acids. The germline CDR1 and CDR2 sequences are SEHNR and FQNEAQ (reference sequence). Unmatched junction bases numbered 7, after V lost 6 bases and J lost 4 bases. As DNA, the CDR3 is TGTGCCAGCAGGGTACTAGCGGGAGATTCAGAGACCCAGTACTTC. The encoded protein is CASRVLAGDSETQYF.

The CDR3 protein is CASSFQGSDQPQHF. The DNA for the CDR3 is TGTGCCAGCAGTTTTCAGGGTTCGGATCAGCCCCAGCATTTT. The V and J genes are TRBV27 and TRBJ1-5; a weak D match, TRBD1 (5 bases). The CDR3 consists of 14 residues. The ends were cut back, 3 bases at V and 5 bases at J, with 11 bases in the middle. Germline V gene sequence: CDR1 MNHEY, CDR2 SMNVEV (reference sequence).

The table lists this clonotype with many counts. CDR3 region: CASNLGQGGRYGYTF. Here the CDR3 DNA reads TGTGCCAGCAACTTGGGACAGGGGGGACGCTATGGCTACACCTTC. V is TRBV2 and J is TRBJ1-2; 11 positions agree with TRBD1. The trim removed 7 bases at V and 4 bases at J, leaving 8 bases unmatched. The CDR3 is 15 amino acids. Germline loops: CDR1 SNHLY, CDR2 FYNNEI.

This clonotype was seen a handful of times. The chain uses TRBV7-6 and TRBJ2-4; TRBD1 might be the D (6 bases). CDR3 length: 18 amino acids. V shed 6 bases and J shed 0 bases, with 21 bases lying between them. CDR1 is SGHVS, CDR2 FNYEAQ, per germline. This CDR3 reads CASRRAGAQTLAKNIQYF. The CDR3 DNA reads as TGTGCCAGCAGGCGCGCAGGGGCCCAGACCCTAGCCAAAAACATTCAGTACTTC.

The CDR3 region has the DNA TGCGCCAGCAGCCAGGCCACAGGCCTCCTTCAGTACTTC. Translated, it gives CASSQATGLLQYF. The rearrangement uses TRBV4-3 and TRBJ2-7; a weak D match, TRBD1 (5 bases). This CDR3 has 13 amino acids. Germline CDR1 LGHNA, CDR2 YSLEER. V was clipped by 3 bases and J by 10 bases, with 16 bases between them.